This T cell receptor beta chain was found in a study of blood T cell repertoires in COVID-19. Overall study context: The analysed material was cDNA or gDNA that came from T cells, B-cell-depleted T cells, or PBMCs.

Participants' own reports of clinical history determined their cohort assignment. The CDR3 is 16 residues long. Germline-derived CDR1 and CDR2 are LGHDT and YNNKEL (reference sequence). J gave up 6 bases and V 2 bases, and 5 bases lay outside the gene matches. Method: immunoSEQ multiplex PCR; TCRdb's copy keeps in-frame clones and lacks some. In the table there are about 210,000 clones, 65% to 90% of which are singletons. The sample consisted of PBMCs or T cells enriched from blood (not recorded which). V usage is TRBV3-1 (or the pseudogene TRBV3-2) and J usage is TRBJ2-3; 13 nucleotides align to TRBD2. The origin of this receptor is a woman in her 50s with acute COVID-19. CDR3 in amino acids: CASSQFTSGGADTQYF. CDR3 sequence (DNA): TGTGCCAGCAGCCAATTCACTAGCGGGGGGGCGGATACGCAGTATTTT.